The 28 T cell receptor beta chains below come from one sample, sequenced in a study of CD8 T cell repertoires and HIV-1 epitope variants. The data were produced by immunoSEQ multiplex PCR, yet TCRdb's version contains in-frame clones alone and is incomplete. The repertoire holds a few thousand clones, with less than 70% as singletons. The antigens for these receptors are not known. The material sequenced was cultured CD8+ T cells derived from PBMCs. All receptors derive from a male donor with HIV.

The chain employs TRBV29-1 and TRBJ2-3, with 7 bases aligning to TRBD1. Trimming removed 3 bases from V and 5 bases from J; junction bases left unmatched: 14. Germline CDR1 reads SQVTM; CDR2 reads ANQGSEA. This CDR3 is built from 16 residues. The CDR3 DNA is TGCAGCGTTGACGGTTTATGGCCAGGGGGTAGAGATACGCAGTATTTT. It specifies CSVDGLWPGGRDTQYF.

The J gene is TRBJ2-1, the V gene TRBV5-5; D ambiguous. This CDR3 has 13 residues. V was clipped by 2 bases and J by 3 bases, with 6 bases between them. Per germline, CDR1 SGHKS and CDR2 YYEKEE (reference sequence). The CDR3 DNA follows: TGTGCCAGCAGCTTCGGCAGCTACAATGAGCAGTTCTTC. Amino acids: CASSFGSYNEQFF. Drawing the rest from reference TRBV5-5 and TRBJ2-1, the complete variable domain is DAGVTQSPTHLIKTRGQQVTLRCSPISGHKSVSWYQQVLGQGPQFIFQYYEKEERGRGNFPDRFSARQFPNYSSELNVNALLLGDSALYLCASSFGSYNEQFFGPGTRLTVL.

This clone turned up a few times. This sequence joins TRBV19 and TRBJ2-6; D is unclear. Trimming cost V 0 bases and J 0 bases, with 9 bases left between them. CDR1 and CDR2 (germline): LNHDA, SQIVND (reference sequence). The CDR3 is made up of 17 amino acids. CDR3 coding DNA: TGTGCCAGTAGTATAGATCATAGTACCTCTGGGGCCAACGTCCTGACTTTC. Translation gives CASSIDHSTSGANVLTF.

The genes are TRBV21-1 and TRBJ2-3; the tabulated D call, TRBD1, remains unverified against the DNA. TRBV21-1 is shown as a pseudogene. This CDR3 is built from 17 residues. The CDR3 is CASSKAPLQGDTDTQYF. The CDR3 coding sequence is TGTGCCAGCAGCAAAGCCCCCTTGCAGGGGGATACAGATACGCAGTATTTT.

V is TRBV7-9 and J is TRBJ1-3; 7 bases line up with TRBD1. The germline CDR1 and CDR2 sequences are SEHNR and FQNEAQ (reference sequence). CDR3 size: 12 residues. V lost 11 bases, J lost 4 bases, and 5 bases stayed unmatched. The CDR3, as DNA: TGTGCCGCGGAGGACAGGGGAAACACCATATATTTT. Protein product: CAAEDRGNTIYF.

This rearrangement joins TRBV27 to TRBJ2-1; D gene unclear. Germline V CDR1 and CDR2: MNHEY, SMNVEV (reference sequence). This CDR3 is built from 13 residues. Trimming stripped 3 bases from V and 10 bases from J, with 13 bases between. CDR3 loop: CASSFGRYIEQFF. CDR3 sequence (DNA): TGTGCCAGCAGTTTCGGACGTTATATAGAGCAGTTCTTC.

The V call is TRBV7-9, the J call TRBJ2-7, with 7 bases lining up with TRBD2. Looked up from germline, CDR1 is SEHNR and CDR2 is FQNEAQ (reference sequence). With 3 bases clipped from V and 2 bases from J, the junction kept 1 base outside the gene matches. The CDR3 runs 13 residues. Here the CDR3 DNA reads TGTGCCAGCAGCTTCGCGGGGGCCTACGAGCAGTACTTC. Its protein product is CASSFAGAYEQYF.

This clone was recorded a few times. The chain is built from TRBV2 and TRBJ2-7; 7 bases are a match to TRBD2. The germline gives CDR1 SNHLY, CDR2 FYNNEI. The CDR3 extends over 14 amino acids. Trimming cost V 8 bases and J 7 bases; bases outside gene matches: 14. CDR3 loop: CASQHGAGLGEQYF. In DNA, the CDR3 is TGTGCCAGCCAGCACGGAGCGGGGCTTGGGGAGCAGTACTTC.

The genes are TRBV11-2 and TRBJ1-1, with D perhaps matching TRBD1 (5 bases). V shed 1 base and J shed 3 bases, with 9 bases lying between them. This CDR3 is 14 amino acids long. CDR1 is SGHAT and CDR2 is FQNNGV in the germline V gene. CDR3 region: CASSLVKGHTEAFF. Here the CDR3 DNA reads TGTGCCAGCAGCTTAGTGAAGGGGCACACTGAAGCTTTCTTT.

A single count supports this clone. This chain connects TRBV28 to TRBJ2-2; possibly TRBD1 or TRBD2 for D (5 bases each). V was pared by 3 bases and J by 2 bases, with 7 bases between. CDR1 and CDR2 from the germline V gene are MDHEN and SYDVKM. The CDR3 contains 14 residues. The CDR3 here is CASSFGGNTGELFF. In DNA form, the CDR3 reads TGTGCCAGCAGTTTTGGGGGAAACACCGGGGAGCTGTTTTTT.

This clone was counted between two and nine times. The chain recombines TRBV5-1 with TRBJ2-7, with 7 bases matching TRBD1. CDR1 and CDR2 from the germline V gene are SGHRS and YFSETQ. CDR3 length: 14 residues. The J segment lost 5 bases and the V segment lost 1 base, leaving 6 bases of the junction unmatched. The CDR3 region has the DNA TGCGCCAGCAGCTTGTACCAGGGGGACCACGAGCAGTACTTC. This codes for CASSLYQGDHEQYF. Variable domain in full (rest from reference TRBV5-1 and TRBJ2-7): KAGVTQTPRYLIKTRGQQVTLSCSPISGHRSVSWYQQTPGQGLQFLFEYFSETQRNKGNFPGRFSGRQFSNSRSEMNVSTLELGDSALYLCASSLYQGDHEQYFGPGTRLTVT.

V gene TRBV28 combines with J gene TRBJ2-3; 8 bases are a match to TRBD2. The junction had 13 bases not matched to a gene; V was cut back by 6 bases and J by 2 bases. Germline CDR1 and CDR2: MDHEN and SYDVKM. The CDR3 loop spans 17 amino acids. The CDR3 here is CASSLGVAGIYTDTQYF. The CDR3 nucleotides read TGTGCCAGCAGCCTCGGGGTAGCGGGGATCTACACAGATACGCAGTATTTT.

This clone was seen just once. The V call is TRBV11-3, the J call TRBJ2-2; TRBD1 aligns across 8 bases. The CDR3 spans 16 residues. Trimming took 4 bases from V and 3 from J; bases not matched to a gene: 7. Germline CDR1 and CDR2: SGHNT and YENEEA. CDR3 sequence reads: CASSSWTGTDTGELFF. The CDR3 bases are TGTGCCAGCAGCTCCTGGACAGGGACGGACACCGGGGAGCTGTTTTTT.

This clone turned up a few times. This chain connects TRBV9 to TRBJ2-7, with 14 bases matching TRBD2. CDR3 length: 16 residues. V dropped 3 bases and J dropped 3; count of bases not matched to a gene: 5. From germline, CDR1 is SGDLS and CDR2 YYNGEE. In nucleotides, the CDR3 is TGTGCCAGCAGCGAGGGACTAGCGGGAGAGGTCTACGAGCAGTACTTC. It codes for CASSEGLAGEVYEQYF.

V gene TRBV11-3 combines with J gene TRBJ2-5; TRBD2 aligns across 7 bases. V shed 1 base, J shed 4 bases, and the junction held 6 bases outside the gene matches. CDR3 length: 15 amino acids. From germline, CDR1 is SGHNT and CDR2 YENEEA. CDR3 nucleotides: TGTGCCAGCAGCTTAGGAAAAGTAGCGGGAGAGACCCAGTACTTC. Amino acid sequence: CASSLGKVAGETQYF.

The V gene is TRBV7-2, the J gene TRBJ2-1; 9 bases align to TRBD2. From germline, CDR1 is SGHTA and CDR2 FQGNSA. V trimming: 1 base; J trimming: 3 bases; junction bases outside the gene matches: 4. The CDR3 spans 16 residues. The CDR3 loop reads CASSLDGSGSYNEQFF. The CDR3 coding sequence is TGTGCCAGCAGCTTAGATGGTAGCGGGAGCTACAATGAGCAGTTCTTC.

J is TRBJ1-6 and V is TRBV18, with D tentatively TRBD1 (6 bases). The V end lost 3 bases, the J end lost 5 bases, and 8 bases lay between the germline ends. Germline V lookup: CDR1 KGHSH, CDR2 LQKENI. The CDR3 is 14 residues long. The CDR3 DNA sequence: TGTGCCAGCTCACCCACAGGGAATAATTCACCCCTCCACTTT. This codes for CASSPTGNNSPLHF.

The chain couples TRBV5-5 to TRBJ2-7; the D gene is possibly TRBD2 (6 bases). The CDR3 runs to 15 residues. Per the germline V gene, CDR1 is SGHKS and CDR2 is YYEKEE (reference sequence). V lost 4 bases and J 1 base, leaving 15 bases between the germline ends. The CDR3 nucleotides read TGTGCCAGCAGCCCGCTCTTTGGGGGGTCCTACGAGCAGTACTTC. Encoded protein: CASSPLFGGSYEQYF.

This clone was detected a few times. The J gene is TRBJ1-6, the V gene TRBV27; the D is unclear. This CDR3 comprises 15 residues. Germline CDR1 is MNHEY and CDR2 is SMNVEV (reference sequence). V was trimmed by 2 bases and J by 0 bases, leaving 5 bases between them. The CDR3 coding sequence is TGTGCCAGCAGTTTACCCCCCTCCTATAATTCACCCCTCCACTTT. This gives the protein CASSLPPSYNSPLHF.

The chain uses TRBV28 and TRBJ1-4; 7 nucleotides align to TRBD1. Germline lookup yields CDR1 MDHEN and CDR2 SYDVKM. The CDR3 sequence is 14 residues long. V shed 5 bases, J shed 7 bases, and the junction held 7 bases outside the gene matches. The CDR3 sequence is CASSNRGGIEKLFF. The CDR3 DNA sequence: TGTGCCAGCAGTAACAGGGGCGGGATTGAAAAACTGTTTTTT.

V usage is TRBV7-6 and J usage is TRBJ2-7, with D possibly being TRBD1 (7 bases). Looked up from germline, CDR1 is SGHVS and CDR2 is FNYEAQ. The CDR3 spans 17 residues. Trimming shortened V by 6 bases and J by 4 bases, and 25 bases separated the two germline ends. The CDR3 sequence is CASSLNPPGGTGYEQYF. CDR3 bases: TGTGCCAGCAGTCTAAACCCCCCAGGGGGGACGGGATACGAGCAGTACTTC.

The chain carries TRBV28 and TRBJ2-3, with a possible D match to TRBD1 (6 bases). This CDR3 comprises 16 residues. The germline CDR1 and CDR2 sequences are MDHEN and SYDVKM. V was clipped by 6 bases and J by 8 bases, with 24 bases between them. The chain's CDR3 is CASSSGRGMSEGTQYF. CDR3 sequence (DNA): TGTGCCAGCAGCTCGGGCAGGGGCATGTCGGAAGGTACGCAGTATTTT.

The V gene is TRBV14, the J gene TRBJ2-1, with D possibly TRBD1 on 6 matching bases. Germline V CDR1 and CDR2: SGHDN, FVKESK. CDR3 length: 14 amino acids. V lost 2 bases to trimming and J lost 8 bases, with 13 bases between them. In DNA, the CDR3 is TGTGCCAGCAGCCAATACGCAGGGGATTATGAGCAGTTCTTC. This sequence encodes CASSQYAGDYEQFF.

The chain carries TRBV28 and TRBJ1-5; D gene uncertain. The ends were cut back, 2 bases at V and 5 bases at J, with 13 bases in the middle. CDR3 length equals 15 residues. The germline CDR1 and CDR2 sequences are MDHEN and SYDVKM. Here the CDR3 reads CASSLIDGIDQPQHF. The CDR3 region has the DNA TGTGCCAGCAGTTTAATCGATGGGATAGATCAGCCCCAGCATTTT.

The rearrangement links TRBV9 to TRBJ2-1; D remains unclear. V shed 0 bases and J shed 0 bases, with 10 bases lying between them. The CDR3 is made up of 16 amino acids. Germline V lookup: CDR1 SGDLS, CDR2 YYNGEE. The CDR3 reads CASSVEAGSSYNEQFF. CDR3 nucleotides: TGTGCCAGCAGCGTAGAAGCCGGTAGCTCCTACAATGAGCAGTTCTTC.

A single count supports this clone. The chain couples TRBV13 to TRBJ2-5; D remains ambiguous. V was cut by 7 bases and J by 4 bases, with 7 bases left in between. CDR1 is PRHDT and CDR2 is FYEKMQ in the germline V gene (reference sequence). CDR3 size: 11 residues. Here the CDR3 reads CASNGGETQYF. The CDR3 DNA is TGTGCCAGCAACGGTGGAGAGACCCAGTACTTC.

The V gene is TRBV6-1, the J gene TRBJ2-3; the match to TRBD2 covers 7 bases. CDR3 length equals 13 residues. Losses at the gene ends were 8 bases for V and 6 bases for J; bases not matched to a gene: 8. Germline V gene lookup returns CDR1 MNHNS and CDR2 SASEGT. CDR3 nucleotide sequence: TGTGCCAGCCTCCTAGCGGAGTGGGATACGCAGTATTTT. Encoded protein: CASLLAEWDTQYF.

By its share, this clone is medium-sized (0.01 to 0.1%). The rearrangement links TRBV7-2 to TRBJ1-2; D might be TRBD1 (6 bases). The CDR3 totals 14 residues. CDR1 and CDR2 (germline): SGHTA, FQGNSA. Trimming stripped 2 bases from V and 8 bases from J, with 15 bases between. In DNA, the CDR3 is TGTGCCAGCAGCTTACAGGTGCCAGGGGAAGGCTACACCTTC. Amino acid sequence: CASSLQVPGEGYTF.